Only one count was recorded for the clone carrying this T cell receptor (beta chain). The source of the sample is a study of cytomegalovirus exposure and HLA in healthy donors. Produced via immunoSEQ multiplex PCR; TCRdb's table is partial and in-frame only. The profile shows about 110,000 clones, about nine tenths of them singletons. Trimming cost V 0 bases and J 6 bases, with 12 bases left between them. Looked up from germline, CDR1 is SGHNT and CDR2 is YYREEE (reference sequence). The CDR3 has 14 amino acids. Specimen: PBMCs. The rearrangement uses TRBV5-4 and TRBJ1-1; tentative D call: TRBD1 (6 bases). This clonotype was sampled from a woman aged 18-29 years in good health and CMV-seronegative. In DNA form, the CDR3 reads TGTGCCAGCAGCTTGGAACAGGGTAGCGCTGAAGCTTTCTTT. This encodes CASSLEQGSAEAFF.